This T cell receptor (beta chain) emerged from a study of cytomegalovirus exposure and HLA in healthy donors. Study-wide results and caveats: The authors later found HLA-associated TCR beta chains more clonally expanded than equally common others. Indistinguishability led to the exclusion of some V segments, TRBV6-2 and TRBV6-3 included. Rarity held for most TCR sequences, but there were some public TCRs that occurred in many donors. Most likely, a cluster of highly shared sequence variants arose as a sequencing artifact.

This PCR relied on a set of 60 Vbeta primers and 13 Jbeta primers. TCRdb's copy holds only in-frame clones and misses some; the assay was immunoSEQ multiplex PCR. The sample contains 150,000 to 200,000 clones, approximately 72% of which appear only once. This clone has just a few counts. Its matching antigen is unknown. The CDR3 extends over 15 amino acids. The germline V gene has CDR1 LGHNA and CDR2 YSLEER. Unmatched junction bases numbered 4, after V lost 1 base and J lost 6 bases. This sequence joins TRBV4-3 and TRBJ1-5; 9 bases fit TRBD1. The sample comprised PBMCs. The sequence was obtained from a man aged 40-55 years in good health and CMV-seropositive. In DNA form, the CDR3 reads TGCGCCAGCAGCCAAGGACAGGGGGTAACTCAGCCCCAGCATTTT. Its translation is CASSQGQGVTQPQHF.